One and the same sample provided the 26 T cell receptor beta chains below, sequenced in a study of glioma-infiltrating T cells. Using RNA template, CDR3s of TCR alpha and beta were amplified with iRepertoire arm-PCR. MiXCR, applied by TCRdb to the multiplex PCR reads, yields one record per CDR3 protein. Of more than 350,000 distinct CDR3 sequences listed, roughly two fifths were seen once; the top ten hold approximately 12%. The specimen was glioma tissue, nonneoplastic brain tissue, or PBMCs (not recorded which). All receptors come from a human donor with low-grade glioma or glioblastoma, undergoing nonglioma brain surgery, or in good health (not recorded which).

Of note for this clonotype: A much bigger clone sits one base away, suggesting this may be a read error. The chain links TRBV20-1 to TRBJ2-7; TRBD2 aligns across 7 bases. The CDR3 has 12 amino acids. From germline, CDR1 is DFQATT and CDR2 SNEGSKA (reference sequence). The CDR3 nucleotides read TGCAGTGCTAGCGCGGGAGTATACGAGCAGTGCTTC. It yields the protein CSASAGVYEQCF.

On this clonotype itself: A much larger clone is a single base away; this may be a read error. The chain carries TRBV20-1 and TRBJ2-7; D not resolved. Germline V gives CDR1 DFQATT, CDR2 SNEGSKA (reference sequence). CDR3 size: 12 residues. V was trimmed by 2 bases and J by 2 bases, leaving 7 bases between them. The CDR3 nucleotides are TGCAGTGCTAGAAAAGGACCCTACGAGCAGTACTTC. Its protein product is CSARKGPYEQYF.

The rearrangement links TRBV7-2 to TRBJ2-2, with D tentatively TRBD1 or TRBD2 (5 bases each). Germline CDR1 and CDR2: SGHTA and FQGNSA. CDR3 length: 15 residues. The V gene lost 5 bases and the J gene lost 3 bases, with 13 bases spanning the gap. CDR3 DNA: TGTGCCAGCAGCCTCAGGGACCGTCACACCGGGGAGCTGTTTTTT. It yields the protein CASSLRDRHTGELFF.

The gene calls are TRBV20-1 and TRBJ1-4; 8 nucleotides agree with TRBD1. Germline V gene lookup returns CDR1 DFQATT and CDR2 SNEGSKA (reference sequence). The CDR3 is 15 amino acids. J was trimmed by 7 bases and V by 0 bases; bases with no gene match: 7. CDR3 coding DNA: TGCAGTGCTAGAGATCATCAGGGGGCGGGTGAAAAACTGTTTTTT. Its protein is CSARDHQGAGEKLFF.

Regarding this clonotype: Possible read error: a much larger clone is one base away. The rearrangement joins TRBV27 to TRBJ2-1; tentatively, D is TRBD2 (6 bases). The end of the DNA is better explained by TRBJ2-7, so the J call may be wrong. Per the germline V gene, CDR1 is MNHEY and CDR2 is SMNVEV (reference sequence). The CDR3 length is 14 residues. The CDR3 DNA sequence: TGTGCCAGCAGCCGGACTACCGGATTCTACGAGCAGTACTTC. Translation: CASSRTTGFYEQYF.

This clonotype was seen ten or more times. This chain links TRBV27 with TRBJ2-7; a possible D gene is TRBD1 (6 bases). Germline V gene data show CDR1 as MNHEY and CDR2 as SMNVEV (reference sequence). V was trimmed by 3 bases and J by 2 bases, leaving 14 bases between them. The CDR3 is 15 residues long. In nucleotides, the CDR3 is TGTGCCAGCAGTTTTTCCAACAGGGACGCCTACGAGCAGTACTTC. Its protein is CASSFSNRDAYEQYF.

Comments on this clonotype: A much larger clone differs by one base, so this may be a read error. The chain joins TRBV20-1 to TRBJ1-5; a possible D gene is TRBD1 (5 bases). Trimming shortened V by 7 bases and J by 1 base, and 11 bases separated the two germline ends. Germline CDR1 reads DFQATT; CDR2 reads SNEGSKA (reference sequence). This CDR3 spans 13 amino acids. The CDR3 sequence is CSGPRDSNQPQHF. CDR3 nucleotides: TGCAGTGGTCCCCGGGACAGCAATCAGCCCCAGCATTTT.

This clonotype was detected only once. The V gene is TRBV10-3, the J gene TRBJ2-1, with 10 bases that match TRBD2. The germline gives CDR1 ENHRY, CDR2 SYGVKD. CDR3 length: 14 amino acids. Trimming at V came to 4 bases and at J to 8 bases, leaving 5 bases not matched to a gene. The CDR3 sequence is CAISGTSGNDEQFF. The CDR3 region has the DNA TGTGCCATCAGTGGGACTAGCGGTAATGATGAGCAGTTCTTC.

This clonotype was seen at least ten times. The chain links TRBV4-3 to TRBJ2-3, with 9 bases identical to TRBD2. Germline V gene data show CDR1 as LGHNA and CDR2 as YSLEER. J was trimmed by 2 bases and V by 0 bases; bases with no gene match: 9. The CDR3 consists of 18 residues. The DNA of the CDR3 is TGCGCCAGCAGCCAAGATTGGGCGGGAGGGCCGCTCACAGATACGCAGTATTTT. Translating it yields CASSQDWAGGPLTDTQYF.

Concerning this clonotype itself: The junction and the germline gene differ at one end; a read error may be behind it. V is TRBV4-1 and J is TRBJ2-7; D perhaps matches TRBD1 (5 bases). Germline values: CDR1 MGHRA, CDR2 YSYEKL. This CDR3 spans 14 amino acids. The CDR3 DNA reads TGTGCCAGCAGCTTAAGTGCCAGGGTATCCGAGCAGTACTTC. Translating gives CASSLSARVSEQYF.

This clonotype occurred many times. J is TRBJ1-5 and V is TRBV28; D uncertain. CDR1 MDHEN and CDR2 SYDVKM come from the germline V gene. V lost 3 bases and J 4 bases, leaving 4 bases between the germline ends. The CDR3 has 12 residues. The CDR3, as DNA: TGTGCCAGCAGTTTTTGGAATCAGCCCCAGCATTTT. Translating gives CASSFWNQPQHF.

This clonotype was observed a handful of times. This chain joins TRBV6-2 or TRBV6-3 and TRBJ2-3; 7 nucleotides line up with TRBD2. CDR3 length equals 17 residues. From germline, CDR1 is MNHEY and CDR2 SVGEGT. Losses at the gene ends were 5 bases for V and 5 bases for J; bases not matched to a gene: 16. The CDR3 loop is CASSPFKREVVRDTQYF. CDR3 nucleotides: TGTGCCAGCAGTCCCTTCAAACGGGAGGTAGTCAGAGATACGCAGTATTTT.

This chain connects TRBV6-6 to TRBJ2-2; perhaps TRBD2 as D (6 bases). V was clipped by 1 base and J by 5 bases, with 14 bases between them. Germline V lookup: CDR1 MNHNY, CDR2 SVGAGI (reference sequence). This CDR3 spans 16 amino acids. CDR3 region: CASSYFLTRRTGELFF. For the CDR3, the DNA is TGTGCCAGCAGTTACTTCCTGACTAGACGGACCGGGGAGCTGTTTTTT.

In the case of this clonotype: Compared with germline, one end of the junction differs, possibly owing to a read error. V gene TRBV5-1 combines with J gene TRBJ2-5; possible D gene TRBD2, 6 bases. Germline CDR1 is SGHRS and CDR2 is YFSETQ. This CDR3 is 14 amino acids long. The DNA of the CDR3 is TGCGCCCGCAGCCCCGTATCGGGGAGGGAGACCCAGTACTTC. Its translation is CARSPVSGRETQYF.

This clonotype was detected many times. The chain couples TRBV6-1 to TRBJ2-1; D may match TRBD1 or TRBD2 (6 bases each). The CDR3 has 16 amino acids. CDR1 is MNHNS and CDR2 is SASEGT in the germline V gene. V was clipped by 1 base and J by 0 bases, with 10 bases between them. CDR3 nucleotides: TGTGCCAGCAGTGAAGTAAGGGGGGACTCCTACAATGAGCAGTTCTTC. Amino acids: CASSEVRGDSYNEQFF.

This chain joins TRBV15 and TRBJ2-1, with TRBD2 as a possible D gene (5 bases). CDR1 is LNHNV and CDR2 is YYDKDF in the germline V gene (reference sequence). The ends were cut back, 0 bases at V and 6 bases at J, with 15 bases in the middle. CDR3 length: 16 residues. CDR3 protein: CATSRDEGAPINEQFF. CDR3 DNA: TGTGCCACCAGCAGAGATGAGGGAGCCCCAATCAATGAGCAGTTCTTC.

The CDR3 reads CASSLWGTDLSEQFF. CDR3 nucleotides: TGCGCCAGCAGCTTGTGGGGCACTGATCTCAGTGAGCAGTTCTTC. The chain has TRBV5-1 and TRBJ2-1, with D perhaps TRBD1 (5 bases). V was trimmed by 1 base and J by 9 bases, leaving 17 bases between them. Germline values: CDR1 SGHRS, CDR2 YFSETQ. CDR3 length: 15 amino acids. Together with reference TRBV5-1 and TRBJ2-1, the CDR3 gives the full variable domain: KAGVTQTPRYLIKTRGQQVTLSCSPISGHRSVSWYQQTPGQGLQFLFEYFSETQRNKGNFPGRFSGRQFSNSRSEMNVSTLELGDSALYLCASSLWGTDLSEQFFGPGTRLTVL.

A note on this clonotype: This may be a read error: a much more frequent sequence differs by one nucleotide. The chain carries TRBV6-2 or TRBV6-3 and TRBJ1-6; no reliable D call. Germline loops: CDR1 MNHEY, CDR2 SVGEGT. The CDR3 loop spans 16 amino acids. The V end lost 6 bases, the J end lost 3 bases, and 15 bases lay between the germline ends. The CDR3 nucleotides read TGTGCCAGCAGCGATGGAACATGCTACTATAATTCACCCCTCCACTTT. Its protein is CASSDGTCYYNSPLHF.

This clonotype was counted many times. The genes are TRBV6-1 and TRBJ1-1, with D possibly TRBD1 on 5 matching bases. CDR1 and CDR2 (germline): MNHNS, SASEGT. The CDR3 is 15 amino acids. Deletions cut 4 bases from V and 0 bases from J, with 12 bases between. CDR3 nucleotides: TGTGCCAGCAGTGTACCGGGACGGATGAACACTGAAGCTTTCTTT. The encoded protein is CASSVPGRMNTEAFF.

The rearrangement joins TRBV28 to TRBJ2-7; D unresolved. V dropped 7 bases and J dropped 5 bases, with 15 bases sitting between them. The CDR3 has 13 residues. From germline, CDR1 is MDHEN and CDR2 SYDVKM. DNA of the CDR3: TGTGCCAGCAACCACGTGACCCTTGACGAGCAGTACTTC. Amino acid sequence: CASNHVTLDEQYF.

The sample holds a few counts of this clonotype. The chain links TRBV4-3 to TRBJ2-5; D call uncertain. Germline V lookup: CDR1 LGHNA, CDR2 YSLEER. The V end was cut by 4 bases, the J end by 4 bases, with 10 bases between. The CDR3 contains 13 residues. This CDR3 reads CASSLRRIETQYF. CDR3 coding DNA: TGCGCCAGCAGCCTACGACGGATAGAGACCCAGTACTTC.

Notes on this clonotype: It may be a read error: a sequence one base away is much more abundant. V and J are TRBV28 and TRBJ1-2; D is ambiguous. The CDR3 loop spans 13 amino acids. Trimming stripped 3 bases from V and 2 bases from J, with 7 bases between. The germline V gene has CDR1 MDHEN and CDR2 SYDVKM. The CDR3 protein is CASSFLPNYGYTF. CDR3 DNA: TGTGCCAGCAGTTTCCTCCCCAACTATGGCTACACCTTC.

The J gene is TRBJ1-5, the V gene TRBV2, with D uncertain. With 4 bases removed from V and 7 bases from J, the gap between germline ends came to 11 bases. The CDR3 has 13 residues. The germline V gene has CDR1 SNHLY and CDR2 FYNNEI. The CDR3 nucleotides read TGTGCCAGCAGTGGGTCGGCAGTCCAGCCCCAGCATTTT. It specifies CASSGSAVQPQHF.

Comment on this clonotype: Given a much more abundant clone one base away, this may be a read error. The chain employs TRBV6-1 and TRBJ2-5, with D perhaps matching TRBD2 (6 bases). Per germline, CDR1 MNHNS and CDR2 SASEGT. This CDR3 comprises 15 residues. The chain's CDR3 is CASRVPGLPQGTQYF. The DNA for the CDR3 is TGTGCCAGCAGGGTACCGGGACTCCCACAAGGGACCCAGTACTTC.

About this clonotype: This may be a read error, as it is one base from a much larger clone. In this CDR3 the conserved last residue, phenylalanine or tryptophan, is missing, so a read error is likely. The CDR3 sequence: CSASEAPNTEAFL. In DNA, the CDR3 is TGCAGTGCTAGTGAGGCACCTAACACTGAAGCTTTCCTT. V and J are TRBV20-1 and TRBJ1-1; D unresolved. V was clipped by 3 bases and J by 2 bases, with 10 bases between them. Germline V CDR1 and CDR2: DFQATT, SNEGSKA (reference sequence). CDR3 length equals 13 residues.

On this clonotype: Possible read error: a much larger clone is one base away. The CDR3 reads CASSYRDGPYEQCF. CDR3 sequence (DNA): TGTGCCAGCAGTTACCGGGACGGTCCCTACGAGCAGTGCTTC. This chain connects TRBV27 to TRBJ2-7; either TRBD1 or TRBD2 may supply D (5 bases each). CDR3 size: 14 residues. From germline, CDR1 is MNHEY and CDR2 SMNVEV (reference sequence).